These 32 T cell receptor beta chains share one sample of origin, sequenced in a study of shared clonotypes between healthy human individuals. TCRdb's copy holds only in-frame clones and misses some; the assay was immunoSEQ multiplex PCR. The repertoire includes around 450,000 clones, about four fifths of them detected once, and approximately 13% sits in the top ten. Sample: PBMCs. The receptors stem from a woman aged 40 to 50 in good health. Some clones in this sample may be carry-over from other donors' samples.

This chain joins TRBV29-1 and TRBJ1-2; unclear D gene. Looked up from germline, CDR1 is SQVTM and CDR2 is ANQGSEA. This CDR3 has 12 residues. V was pared by 0 bases and J by 8 bases, with 10 bases between. CDR3 coding DNA: TGCAGCGTTGAAGAGGCAGGTAGCGGCTACACCTTC. It specifies CSVEEAGSGYTF.

There are many counts of this clone. The sample has other DNA sequences that encode this CDR3 too. The chain recombines TRBV4-1 with TRBJ2-5; D not certain. The J call may not be correct, given that the DNA end is closer to TRBJ2-7. Germline CDR1 is MGHRA and CDR2 is YSYEKL. CDR3 size: 13 residues. Here the CDR3 DNA reads TGCGCCAGCAGCCAAGTAGGTGGCTACGAGCAGTACTTC. As protein: CASSQVGGYEQYF.

The V call is TRBV25-1, the J call TRBJ2-1, with 9 nucleotides matching TRBD1. The germline V gene has CDR1 MGHDK and CDR2 SYGVNS. The CDR3 covers 17 residues. J was trimmed by 5 bases and V by 3 bases; bases with no gene match: 11. This CDR3 reads CASSDPRGTGTNNEQFF. CDR3 nucleotide sequence: TGTGCCAGCAGTGACCCACGAGGGACAGGGACAAACAATGAGCAGTTCTTC.

This clone showed up just a few times. CDR3: CASSERWTGFTYEQYF. The CDR3, as DNA: TGTGCCAGCAGTGAACGGTGGACAGGGTTTACCTACGAGCAGTACTTC. This chain links TRBV6-1 with TRBJ2-7; TRBD1 aligns across 8 bases. Trimming took 2 bases from V and 2 from J; bases not matched to a gene: 8. Per germline, CDR1 MNHNS and CDR2 SASEGT. CDR3 length: 16 residues.

The chain employs TRBV28 and TRBJ2-7; D might be TRBD1 (6 bases). The germline CDR1 and CDR2 sequences are MDHEN and SYDVKM. The CDR3 is made up of 11 amino acids. V gave up 6 bases and J gave up 4 bases, with 7 bases separating them. As DNA, the CDR3 is TGTGCCAGCAGACAGGGATACGAGCAGTACTTC. Translated, it gives CASRQGYEQYF.

The chain recombines TRBV5-1 with TRBJ2-7; maybe TRBD2 (6 bases). Germline V gene sequence: CDR1 SGHRS, CDR2 YFSETQ. This CDR3 is built from 12 residues. Trimming shortened V by 2 bases and J by 5 bases, and 8 bases separated the two germline ends. This CDR3 is CASSFGGDEQYF. As DNA, the CDR3 is TGCGCCAGCAGCTTCGGAGGGGACGAGCAGTACTTC. Supplemented by reference TRBV5-1 and TRBJ2-7, the full variable domain reads KAGVTQTPRYLIKTRGQQVTLSCSPISGHRSVSWYQQTPGQGLQFLFEYFSETQRNKGNFPGRFSGRQFSNSRSEMNVSTLELGDSALYLCASSFGGDEQYFGPGTRLTVT.

The chain has TRBV7-3 and TRBJ2-5; tentatively, D is TRBD2 (6 bases). This CDR3 is built from 15 residues. The germline gives CDR1 SGHTA, CDR2 FQGTGA. Trimming removed 0 bases at V and 5 bases at J, with 13 bases between. The CDR3 nucleotides are TGTGCCAGCAGCTTAACAGGAGGGGACTTCGAGACCCAGTACTTC. Translated: CASSLTGGDFETQYF.

V and J are TRBV10-1 and TRBJ2-6; D is unresolved. V dropped 4 bases and J dropped 5 bases, with 18 bases sitting between them. The CDR3 contains 17 residues. Germline V gene lookup returns CDR1 WNHNN and CDR2 SYGVQD (reference sequence). The chain's CDR3 is CASSGHTAQSRANVLTF. The CDR3 nucleotides read TGCGCCAGCAGTGGTCATACCGCACAAAGTCGGGCCAACGTCCTGACTTTC.

This CDR3 reads CASSQSGQGIYEQYF. The CDR3 DNA is TGCGCCAGCAGTCAATCTGGACAGGGAATCTACGAGCAGTACTTC. This chain joins TRBV23-1 and TRBJ2-7, with 8 bases that match TRBD1. TRBV23-1 is known as an ORF, though its function is uncertain. The CDR3 contains 15 residues. V shed 0 bases, J shed 3 bases, and the junction held 4 bases outside the gene matches.

This clone was seen repeatedly, ten times or more. Written as DNA, the CDR3 is TGCAGCATCCGACGCACAGATACGCAGTATTTT. Amino acids: CSIRRTDTQYF. The genes are TRBV20-1 and TRBJ2-3, with no clear D. The germline gives CDR1 DFQATT, CDR2 SNEGSKA (reference sequence). The CDR3 spans 11 residues.

A word on this clone: Mismatch with germline at one junction end may stem from a read error. The J gene is TRBJ2-7, the V gene TRBV7-2; 11 positions agree with TRBD2. Germline V lookup: CDR1 SGHTA, CDR2 FQGNSA. The CDR3 totals 14 residues. As DNA, the CDR3 is TGTGCCAGCAGCCTAGCGGGAGGCCGGGTCGAGCAGTACTTC. It specifies CASSLAGGRVEQYF.

This clone was observed many times. The rearrangement joins TRBV7-6 to TRBJ2-1, with D unclear. The V and J ends lost 2 bases and 7 bases respectively, with 12 bases between them. Germline V gene data show CDR1 as SGHVS and CDR2 as FNYEAQ. The CDR3 runs 14 residues. In DNA, the CDR3 is TGTGCCAGCAGCTTAACGGACCTCGGGAATGAGCAGTTCTTC. The encoded protein is CASSLTDLGNEQFF.

CDR3 amino acids: CASSLEGGFWGFYEQYF. The CDR3 coding sequence is TGTGCCAGCAGCTTAGAGGGTGGGTTTTGGGGTTTCTACGAGCAGTACTTC. This sequence joins TRBV11-2 and TRBJ2-7; D ambiguous. Germline V CDR1 and CDR2: SGHAT, FQNNGV. This CDR3 is 17 amino acids long. Trimming stripped 0 bases from V and 3 bases from J, with 18 bases between.

The rearrangement links TRBV6-1 to TRBJ2-7; the D is unclear. CDR1 MNHNS and CDR2 SASEGT come from the germline V gene. V lost 5 bases and J lost 3, with 17 bases in between. CDR3 length: 15 amino acids. CDR3 nucleotides: TGTGCCAGCAGTAGACCGGACGGTAGGAACTACGAGCAGTACTTC. Its translation is CASSRPDGRNYEQYF.

The rearrangement links TRBV7-2 to TRBJ1-2; D not resolved. Looked up from germline, CDR1 is SGHTA and CDR2 is FQGNSA. Trimming cost V 3 bases and J 2 bases, with 4 bases left between them. The CDR3 length is 12 residues. In DNA, the CDR3 is TGTGCCAGCAGCTTTATAAACTATGGCTACACCTTC. Translating it yields CASSFINYGYTF. The complete variable domain, with remaining parts taken from reference TRBV7-2 and TRBJ1-2, reads GAGVSQSPSNKVTEKGKDVELRCDPISGHTALYWYRQSLGQGLEFLIYFQGNSAPDKSGLPSDRFSAERTGGSVSTLTIQRTQQEDSAVYLCASSFINYGYTFGSGTRLTVV.

V is TRBV18 and J is TRBJ1-3, with TRBD1 identical over 7 bases. There are 15 residues in the CDR3. J lost 1 base, V lost 6 bases, and 6 bases had no gene match. Germline-derived CDR1 and CDR2 are KGHSH and LQKENI. CDR3 nucleotide sequence: TGTGCCAGCTCGCGACAGGGAGGTTCTGGAAACACCATATATTTT. This translates into CASSRQGGSGNTIYF.

The rearrangement links TRBV5-5 to TRBJ2-3, with D perhaps assigned TRBD1 or TRBD2 (5 bases each). Germline assignment: CDR1 SGHKS and CDR2 YYEKEE (reference sequence). V was pared by 5 bases and J by 2 bases, with 12 bases between. The CDR3 length is 14 residues. The DNA for the CDR3 is TGTGCCAGCAGTCCGGGACGGACCACAGATACGCAGTATTTT. Its translation: CASSPGRTTDTQYF.

This clone was counted between two and nine times. This may stem from a read error, because a much larger clone lies one nucleotide away. The genes are TRBV19 and TRBJ2-5; D possibly uses TRBD1 or TRBD2 (6 bases each). Germline-derived CDR1 and CDR2 are LNHDA and SQIVND (reference sequence). With 3 bases removed from V and 7 bases from J, the gap between germline ends came to 12 bases. CDR3 length: 13 residues. CDR3 DNA: TGTGCCAGTAGTATGGGGGGCAGGGGGACCCAGTACTTC. Protein product: CASSMGGRGTQYF.

The chain has TRBV10-3 and TRBJ1-3, with 9 bases fitting TRBD1. Trimming at V came to 2 bases and at J to 9 bases, leaving 14 bases not matched to a gene. The germline CDR1 and CDR2 sequences are ENHRY and SYGVKD. The CDR3 has 17 amino acids. CDR3: CAISENPGTGGLGTIYF. CDR3 sequence (DNA): TGTGCCATCAGTGAGAACCCCGGCACAGGGGGCCTAGGCACCATATATTTT.

V usage is TRBV9 and J usage is TRBJ1-1, with 7 positions matching TRBD1. CDR1 is SGDLS, CDR2 YYNGEE, per germline. The CDR3 covers 18 residues. Losses at the gene ends were 4 bases for V and 2 bases for J; bases not matched to a gene: 17. In DNA form, the CDR3 reads TGTGCCAGCAGCATAACAGGGGAGGCTACTTCAGGAAACACTGAAGCTTTCTTT. Translating it yields CASSITGEATSGNTEAFF.

This rearrangement joins TRBV10-2 to TRBJ2-3, with 7 bases fitting TRBD1. This CDR3 is 16 amino acids long. Germline lookup yields CDR1 WSHSY and CDR2 SAAADI. J gave up 4 bases and V 6 bases, and 13 bases lay outside the gene matches. CDR3 DNA sequence: TGCGCCAGCAGCCGCCAGGGGACAGCGGTGTCAGATACGCAGTATTTT. Encoded protein: CASSRQGTAVSDTQYF.

The V and J genes are TRBV7-8 and TRBJ1-2, with D perhaps TRBD1 (5 bases). V was shortened by 1 base and J by 6 bases, with 12 bases between the two germline ends. The CDR3 contains 14 residues. Germline V gene lookup returns CDR1 SGHVS and CDR2 FQNEAQ. The CDR3 region is CASSLEAGTHGYTF. The CDR3 DNA is TGTGCCAGCAGCTTAGAGGCAGGGACCCATGGCTACACCTTC.

The rearrangement joins TRBV6-7 to TRBJ1-5; D gene uncertain. TRBV6-7 is recorded as an ORF, its role being uncertain. This CDR3 has 13 residues. V lost 9 bases and J lost 5, with 14 bases in between. The CDR3 coding sequence is TGTGCCAGTCACAAGGAAAGGGATCAGCCCCAGCATTTT. Translating it yields CASHKERDQPQHF.

The chain joins TRBV29-1 to TRBJ1-1; D uncertain. V was shortened by 6 bases and J by 2 bases, with 16 bases between the two germline ends. This CDR3 contains 14 residues. From germline, CDR1 is SQVTM and CDR2 ANQGSEA. The CDR3 nucleotides read TGCAGCGTCGATGCTTGGGGTTTAAACACTGAAGCTTTCTTT. It encodes CSVDAWGLNTEAFF.

The CDR3 DNA sequence: TGTGCCAGCAGCGTGAACCCTGACAGGGATGAGCAGTTCTTC. Protein: CASSVNPDRDEQFF. This sequence joins TRBV9 and TRBJ2-1; 7 bases are shared with TRBD1. The V segment lost 2 bases and the J segment 8 bases; nucleotides outside the gene matches: 7. The germline V gene has CDR1 SGDLS and CDR2 YYNGEE. CDR3 length: 14 residues.

The rearrangement joins TRBV10-3 to TRBJ1-5; TRBD1 agrees at 8 bases. Germline V lookup: CDR1 ENHRY, CDR2 SYGVKD. This CDR3 comprises 13 residues. V shed 6 bases and J 5 bases; nucleotides not matched to a gene: 3. The CDR3 DNA follows: TGTGCCATCAGATCGACAGGGGATCAGCCCCAGCATTTT. It encodes CAIRSTGDQPQHF.

The chain employs TRBV28 and TRBJ2-7; D is unresolved. Trimming shortened V by 2 bases and J by 4 bases, and 12 bases separated the two germline ends. The CDR3 length is 14 residues. The germline V gene has CDR1 MDHEN and CDR2 SYDVKM. CDR3 sequence reads: CASSLPGTGYEQYF. The CDR3 nucleotides are TGTGCCAGCAGTTTACCCGGAACCGGGTACGAGCAGTACTTC.

Many counts were recorded for this clone. The genes are TRBV7-8 and TRBJ1-3; D unclear. In germline, CDR1 is SGHVS, CDR2 FQNEAQ. V gave up 8 bases and J gave up 0 bases, with 26 bases separating them. The CDR3 has 19 residues. CDR3: CASGNSLVPTYISGNTIYF. The CDR3 DNA sequence: TGTGCCAGCGGTAACAGCTTAGTTCCCACATACATCTCTGGAAACACCATATATTTT.

V is TRBV18 and J is TRBJ1-3, with 8 bases lining up with TRBD1. CDR1 is KGHSH and CDR2 is LQKENI in the germline V gene. With 4 bases clipped from V and 4 bases from J, the junction kept 3 bases outside the gene matches. This CDR3 comprises 14 residues. The DNA for the CDR3 is TGTGCCAGCTCACGGACAGGGACGGGAAACACCATATATTTT. This translates into CASSRTGTGNTIYF.

As to this clone: A far larger clone is only one base removed, so a read error is likely. Because it lacks the conserved phenylalanine or tryptophan at the end, this CDR3 is likely a read error. The V gene is TRBV27, the J gene TRBJ2-7; no firm D call. There are 14 residues in the CDR3. Trimming cost V 2 bases and J 3 bases, with 11 bases left between them. The germline V gene has CDR1 MNHEY and CDR2 SMNVEV (reference sequence). The CDR3 region is CASSLAGPNYEQYL. CDR3 DNA: TGTGCCAGCAGTTTAGCCGGTCCTAACTACGAGCAGTACCTC.

This clone came up once. CDR3 sequence: CASSEYGRGSGGTTIYF. In DNA, the CDR3 is TGTGCCAGCAGTGAATATGGTCGTGGATCCGGCGGGACCACCATATATTTT. The chain joins TRBV25-1 to TRBJ1-3, with D perhaps TRBD1 (5 bases). The CDR3 runs to 17 residues. Germline lookup yields CDR1 MGHDK and CDR2 SYGVNS. V lost 0 bases and J lost 9, with 21 bases in between.

CDR3 in amino acids: CASSVYSGNTIYF. For the CDR3, the DNA is TGTGCCAGCAGTGTATACTCTGGAAACACCATATATTTT. V is TRBV25-1 and J is TRBJ1-3; D gene ambiguous. CDR1 is MGHDK, CDR2 SYGVNS, per germline. The V end lost 4 bases, the J end lost 0 bases, and 4 bases lay between the germline ends. The CDR3 length is 13 residues.